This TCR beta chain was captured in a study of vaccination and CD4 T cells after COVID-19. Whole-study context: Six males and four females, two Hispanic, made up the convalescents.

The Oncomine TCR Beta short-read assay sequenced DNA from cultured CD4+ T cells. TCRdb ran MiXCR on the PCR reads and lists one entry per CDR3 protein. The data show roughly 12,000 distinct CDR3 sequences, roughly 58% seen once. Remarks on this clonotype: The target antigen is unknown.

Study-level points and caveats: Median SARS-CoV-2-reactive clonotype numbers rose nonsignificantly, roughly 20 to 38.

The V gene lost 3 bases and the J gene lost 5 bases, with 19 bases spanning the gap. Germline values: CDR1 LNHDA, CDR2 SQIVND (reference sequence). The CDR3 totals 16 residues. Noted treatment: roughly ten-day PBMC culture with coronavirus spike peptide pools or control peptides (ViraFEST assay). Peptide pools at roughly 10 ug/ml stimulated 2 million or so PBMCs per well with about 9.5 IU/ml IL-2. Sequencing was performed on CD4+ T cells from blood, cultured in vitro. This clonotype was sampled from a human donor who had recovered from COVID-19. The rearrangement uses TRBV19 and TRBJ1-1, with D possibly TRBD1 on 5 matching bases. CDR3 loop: CASSIFSRGEGTEAFF. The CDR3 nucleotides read TGTGCCAGTAGTATTTTTAGCCGAGGGGAGGGGACTGAAGCTTTCTTT. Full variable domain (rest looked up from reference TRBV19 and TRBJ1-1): DGGITQSPKYLFRKEGQNVTLSCEQNLNHDAMYWYRQDPGQGLRLIYYSQIVNDFQKGDIAEGYSVSREKKESFPLTVTSAQKNPTAFYLCASSIFSRGEGTEAFFGQGTRLTVV.